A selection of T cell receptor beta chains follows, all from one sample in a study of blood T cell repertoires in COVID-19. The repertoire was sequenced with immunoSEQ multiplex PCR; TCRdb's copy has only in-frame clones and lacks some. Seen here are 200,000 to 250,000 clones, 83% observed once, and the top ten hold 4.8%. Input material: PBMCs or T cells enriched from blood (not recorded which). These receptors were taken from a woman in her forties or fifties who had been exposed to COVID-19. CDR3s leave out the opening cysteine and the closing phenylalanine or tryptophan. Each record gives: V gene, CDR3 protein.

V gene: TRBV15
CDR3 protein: ATSLTGSNQPQH

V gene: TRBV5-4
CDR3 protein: ASSFFSGGTDTQY

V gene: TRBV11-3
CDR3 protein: ASSRPGTEAF

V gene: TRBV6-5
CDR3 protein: ASTLGQGFNGYT

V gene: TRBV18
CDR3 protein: ASSLGGPGDTQY

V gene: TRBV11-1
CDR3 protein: ASSPTSLFYEQY

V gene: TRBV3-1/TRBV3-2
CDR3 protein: ASSSGGGRY

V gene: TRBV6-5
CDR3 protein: ASSTNRGSYGYT

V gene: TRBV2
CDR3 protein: ASRRQGTRTEAF

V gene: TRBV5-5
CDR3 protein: ASSSLGRMNTGELF

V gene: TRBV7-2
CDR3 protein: ASSSPDRGNYGYT

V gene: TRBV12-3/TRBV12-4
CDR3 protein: ASSLWGQNGYT

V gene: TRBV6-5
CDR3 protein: ASSYLGGADTQY

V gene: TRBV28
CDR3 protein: ASKEDPNTEAF

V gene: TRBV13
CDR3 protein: ASRPNLQGVANYGYT

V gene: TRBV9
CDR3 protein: ASSVGLEKEYGYT

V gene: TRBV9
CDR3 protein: ASSSGTSGVTDTQY

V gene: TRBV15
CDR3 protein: ATSRNLANQPQH

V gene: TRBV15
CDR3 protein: ATSRGGEGKLF

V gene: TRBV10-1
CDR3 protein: ASSWGPASAKPTDTQY

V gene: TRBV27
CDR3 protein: ASSLQQGTEAF

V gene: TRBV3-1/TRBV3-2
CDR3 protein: ASSDTGGYGNTIY

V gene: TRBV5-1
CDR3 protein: ASSIPQGQETQY

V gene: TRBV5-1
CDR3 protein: ASSPGLAGGVRQETQY

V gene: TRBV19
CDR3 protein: ASSRVQAGSGANVLT

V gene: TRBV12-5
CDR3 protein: ASVPGTGYNEQF

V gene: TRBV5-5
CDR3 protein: ASSLTGGSGTEAF

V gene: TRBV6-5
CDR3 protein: ASSPTGVDTEAF

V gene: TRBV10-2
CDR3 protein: ATRLAGTVETQY

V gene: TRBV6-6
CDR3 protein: ASSYGGYSYEQY

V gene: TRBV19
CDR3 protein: ASSPGQPGFSPLH

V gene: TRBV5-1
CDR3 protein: ASSAGLLNSPLH

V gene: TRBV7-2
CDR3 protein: ASSLGRGYYEQY

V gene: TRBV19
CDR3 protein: ASSVSPGQGTYEQY

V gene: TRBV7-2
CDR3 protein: ASSLDSGNYGYT

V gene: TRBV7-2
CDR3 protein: ASNLPGAGTEAF

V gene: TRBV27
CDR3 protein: ASSSYRRDRGLGNEQF

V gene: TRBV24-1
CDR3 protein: ATSDPSTGTGELF

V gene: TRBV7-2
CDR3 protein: ASRSGFTSTGELF

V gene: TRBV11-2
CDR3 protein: ASSFTGQGYT

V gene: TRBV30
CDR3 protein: AWSGMGAGTEAF

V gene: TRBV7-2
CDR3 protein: ASGQPPNEKLF

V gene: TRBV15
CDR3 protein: ATSRGGQGGEKLF

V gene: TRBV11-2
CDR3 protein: ASSLDGTANTEAF

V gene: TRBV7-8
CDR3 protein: ASSLMDRDPRYGYT

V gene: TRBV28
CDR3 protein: ASSLPISWRQGAVLSGNTIY

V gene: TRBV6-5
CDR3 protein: ASSPDRAAGELF

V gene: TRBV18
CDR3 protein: ASSPVRRGTDTQY

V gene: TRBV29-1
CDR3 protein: SVGAFAGWTEAF

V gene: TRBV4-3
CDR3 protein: ASSQDGRISGANVLT

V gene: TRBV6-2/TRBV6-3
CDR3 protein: ASSYGGKSTEAF